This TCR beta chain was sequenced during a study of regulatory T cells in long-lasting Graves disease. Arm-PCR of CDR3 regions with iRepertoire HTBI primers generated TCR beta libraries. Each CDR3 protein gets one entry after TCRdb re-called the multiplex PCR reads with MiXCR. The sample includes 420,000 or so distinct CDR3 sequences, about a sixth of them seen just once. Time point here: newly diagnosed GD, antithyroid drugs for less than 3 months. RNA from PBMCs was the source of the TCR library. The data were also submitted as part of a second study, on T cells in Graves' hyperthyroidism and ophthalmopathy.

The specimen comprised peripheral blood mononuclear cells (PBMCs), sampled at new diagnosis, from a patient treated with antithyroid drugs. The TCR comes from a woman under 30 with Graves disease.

The CDR3 spells CSVSTGMFYEQYF. The CDR3 nucleotides are TGCAGCGTTTCGACAGGAATGTTTTACGAGCAGTACTTC. The chain joins TRBV29-1 to TRBJ2-7, with D perhaps matching TRBD1 (6 bases). V was trimmed by 5 bases and J by 4 bases, leaving 15 bases between them. The CDR3 has 13 amino acids. CDR1 SQVTM and CDR2 ANQGSEA come from the germline V gene.